This T cell receptor beta chain is from a study of T cell responses to AZD1222 COVID-19 vaccine. Libraries were prepared by immunoSEQ multiplex PCR; TCRdb keeps only in-frame clonotypes and omits some of them. The data hold about 120,000 clones, with roughly nine tenths observed a single time. Per the germline V gene, CDR1 is MNHEY and CDR2 is SVGAGI. Unmatched junction bases numbered 6, after V lost 6 bases and J lost 4 bases. CDR3 size: 14 residues. The chain employs TRBV6-5 and TRBJ2-3; the match to TRBD2 covers 8 bases. This TCR was recovered from an adult in good health. The sample consisted of peripheral blood, taken on day 0 of AZD1222 vaccination. The CDR3 sequence is CASRSGSNADTQYF. The CDR3 DNA reads as TGTGCCAGCAGGAGCGGGAGTAACGCAGATACGCAGTATTTT.